The entry that follows covers one T cell receptor beta chain sequence. The specificity of this receptor is unknown. It has no much larger one-base neighbor in the sample; base qualities were not kept. These data belong to a study of T cell responses to AZD1222 COVID-19 vaccine (dated by TCRdb to about 2021). About the full investigation: AZD1222 recipients with second doses at about 4 weeks or about 12 weeks were pooled, because spike-specific TCR depth and breadth did not differ between schedules. Trial participants were enrolled by age into 18-55, 56-69 and 70-plus year subgroups, with approximately 160, 26 and 62 TCR-sequenced participants respectively. A total of 240 or so trial participants underwent TCR sequencing, of whom about 200 had received two doses of AZD1222 and approximately 26 had received two doses of the MenACWY control vaccine. Paper-wide results and their limitations: Most participants were white British and females outnumbered males, and the authors suggested that clonal diversity may have been underestimated. Nearly half of unique spike-specific TCRs reportedly recognized epitopes outside regions mutated in the B.1.351 and B.1.1.7 variants. Conclusions about previously exposed vaccinees were limited because only six AZD1222 recipients were SARS-CoV-2 seropositive at baseline. Spike-specific TCR breadth and depth rose significantly after two AZD1222 doses compared with day 0 and with MenACWY recipients. The vaccine-associated CD4 TCRs covered the entire spike protein, and the dominant responses fell in regions 160-218 and 743-854. The 56-69-year group was small, and its depth increase did not reach significance, likely because of low power. Because no samples from the day 14 peak response were available, repertoires could be characterized only after the peak T cell response.

The intended sense of this specimen's time point label: baseline before first vaccination. The vaccinee samples were drawn from two UK trials, COV001 and COV002, one of which was a single-blind randomized controlled phase 2/3 trial testing AZD1222 (ChAdOx1 nCoV-19) in healthy adults. For TCRbeta chain sequencing, PBMC samples from trial participants were taken at day 0 and at day 28 after the second dose. The CDR3 regions of human TCRbeta chains were subjected to immunosequencing. The original pipeline was this. Repertoire TCRs were checked for matches against a reference library of SARS-CoV-2-specific TCRs that had been generated using the MIRA antigen-specificity platform. Breadth was defined as the fraction of unique TCRs that were SARS-CoV-2-associated. Depth was defined as the fraction of total T cells that were SARS-CoV-2-associated. Using the MIRA data, every spike-specific TCR was mapped to the spike region that the TCR reacted to and assigned to either a CD4 or a CD8 class. Log10-transformed breadth and depth values were compared by one-way ANOVA with Sidak's multiple comparisons tests. TCRdb's version of the immuneACCESS table is confined to in-frame rearrangements and falls short of the full clone set. An unresolved V gene accounts for under half of the shortfall where checked; the remainder is of unknown origin. That table is the source of V, J and clone size, and D and trimming were worked out from the DNA. Across this sample there are fewer than 110,000 clones, with approximately 89% seen only once. The ten biggest clones cover approximately 22% of the sample.

The TCR comes from an adult in good health. The source was peripheral blood, collected on day 0 of AZD1222 vaccination.

The DNA sequence is TGCGCCAGCAGCCAAGTGGCTAGCGGGCGCGGGAGTGAGCAGTTCTTC. Its protein is CASSQVASGRGSEQFF. In this chain, TRBV4-1 is recombined with TRBJ2-1; TRBD2 matches 8 bases in the middle. Trimming takes 1 base off V and 9 bases off J; junction bases not matched to a gene: 11. Measured from the cysteine to the phenylalanine, the CDR3 is 16 residues long. Only the CDR3 DNA is retained, 48 bases long and in frame from the first base. Based on the germline V gene, the CDR1 and CDR2 sequences are MGHRA and YSYEKL.